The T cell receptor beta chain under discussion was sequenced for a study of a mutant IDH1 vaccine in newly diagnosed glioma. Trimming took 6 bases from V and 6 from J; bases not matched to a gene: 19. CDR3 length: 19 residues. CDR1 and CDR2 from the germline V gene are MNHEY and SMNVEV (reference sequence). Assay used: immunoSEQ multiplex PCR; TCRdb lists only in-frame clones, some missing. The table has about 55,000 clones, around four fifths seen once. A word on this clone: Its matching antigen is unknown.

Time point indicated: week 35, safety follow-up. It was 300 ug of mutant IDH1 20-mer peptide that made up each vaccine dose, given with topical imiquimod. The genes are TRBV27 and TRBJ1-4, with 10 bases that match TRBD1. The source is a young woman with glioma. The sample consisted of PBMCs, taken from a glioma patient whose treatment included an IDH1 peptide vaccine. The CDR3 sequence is CASSATGTGVMEVDEKLFF. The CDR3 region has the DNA TGTGCCAGCAGCGCGACCGGGACAGGGGTAATGGAGGTCGATGAAAAACTGTTTTTT.